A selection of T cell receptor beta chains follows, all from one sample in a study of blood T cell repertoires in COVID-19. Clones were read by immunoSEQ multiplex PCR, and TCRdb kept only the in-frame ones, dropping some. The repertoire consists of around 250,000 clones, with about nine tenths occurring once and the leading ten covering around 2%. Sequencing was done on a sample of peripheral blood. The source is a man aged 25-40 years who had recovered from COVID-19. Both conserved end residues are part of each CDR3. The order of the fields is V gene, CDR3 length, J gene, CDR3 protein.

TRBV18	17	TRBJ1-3	CASSPPGTRGPGNTIYF
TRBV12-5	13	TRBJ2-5	CASGWSGVETQYF
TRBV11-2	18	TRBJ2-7	CASSLHGPRVAGTYEQYF
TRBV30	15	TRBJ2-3	CAWSPGQSSTDTQYF
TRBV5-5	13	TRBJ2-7	CASSTNNRGEQYF
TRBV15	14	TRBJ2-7	CATSRDLGAGEQYF
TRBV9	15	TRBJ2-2	CASSARQGFTGELFF
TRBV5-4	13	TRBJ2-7	CASTRQGADEQYF
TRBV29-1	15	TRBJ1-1	CSAPKGVYRSTEAFF
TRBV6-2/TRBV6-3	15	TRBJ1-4	CASSYYREVDEKLFF
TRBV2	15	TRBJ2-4	CASSWDSLAKNIQYF
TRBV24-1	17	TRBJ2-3	CATSDRAKSKPTDTQYF
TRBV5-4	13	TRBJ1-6	CASSLGDYGTLHF